A single sample gave rise to the 24 T cell receptor beta chains below, sequenced in a study of blood T cell repertoires in COVID-19. Profiling relied on immunoSEQ multiplex PCR, and the TCRdb table lists in-frame clones only, not all of them. Of tens of thousands of clones in the sample, around 76% were seen once. Input material: peripheral blood. These receptors all stem from a woman aged 55-70 years with acute or convalescent COVID-19.

This clone is a singleton in its sample. V and J are TRBV30 and TRBJ1-3, with 8 bases lining up with TRBD1. V was clipped by 3 bases and J by 4 bases; unmatched bases: 8. The CDR3 covers 15 residues. CDR1 and CDR2 from the germline V gene are GTSNPN and SVGIG (reference sequence). The CDR3 sequence is CAWSLDRARGNTIYF. DNA of the CDR3: TGTGCCTGGAGCCTGGACAGGGCAAGGGGAAACACCATATATTTT.

The chain is built from TRBV5-1 and TRBJ2-1; 10 bases line up with TRBD1. J was trimmed by 2 bases and V by 3 bases; bases with no gene match: 2. Looked up from germline, CDR1 is SGHRS and CDR2 is YFSETQ. The CDR3 has 15 residues. The CDR3 coding sequence is TGCGCCAGCAGCTCCGGACAGGGGGCCTACAATGAGCAGTTCTTC. Protein: CASSSGQGAYNEQFF.

The V gene is TRBV27, the J gene TRBJ1-1; 9 nucleotides agree with TRBD1. The CDR3 is 16 residues long. Per the germline V gene, CDR1 is MNHEY and CDR2 is SMNVEV (reference sequence). Unmatched junction bases numbered 8, after V lost 4 bases and J lost 2 bases. The CDR3 nucleotides read TGTGCCAGCAGTTCTCGGGACAGGGTCCTTAACACTGAAGCTTTCTTT. Translated, it gives CASSSRDRVLNTEAFF.

The gene calls are TRBV9 and TRBJ1-2; D unclear. V shed 0 bases and J shed 3 bases, with 9 bases lying between them. Germline V gives CDR1 SGDLS, CDR2 YYNGEE. This CDR3 is 14 amino acids long. The CDR3 sequence is CASSVARIDYGYTF. The CDR3 DNA reads as TGTGCCAGCAGCGTAGCCAGGATTGACTATGGCTACACCTTC.

A few counts support this clone. The rearrangement links TRBV6-5 to TRBJ1-2; D gene ambiguous. V lost 6 bases, J lost 2 bases, and 16 bases lay in between. CDR3 size: 15 residues. Germline-derived CDR1 and CDR2 are MNHEY and SVGAGI. CDR3 loop: CASSRGAADNYGYTF. The CDR3 coding sequence is TGTGCCAGCAGCCGTGGTGCGGCAGACAACTATGGCTACACCTTC.

This clone has a single count. The chain couples TRBV5-1 to TRBJ1-2, with TRBD1 as a possible D gene (6 bases). This CDR3 has 12 residues. Germline CDR1 is SGHRS and CDR2 is YFSETQ. With 4 bases removed from V and 8 bases from J, the gap between germline ends came to 12 bases. CDR3 sequence: CASSVNRDGYTF. In DNA form, the CDR3 reads TGCGCCAGCAGCGTCAACAGGGACGGCTACACCTTC.

The chain is built from TRBV7-9 and TRBJ1-5; D remains ambiguous. Germline CDR1 SEHNR, CDR2 FQNEAQ (reference sequence). The CDR3 has 15 amino acids. The V gene lost 5 bases and the J gene lost 6 bases, with 17 bases spanning the gap. CDR3 coding DNA: TGTGCCAGCAGCCCCGAATCAGTACCGGGTCAGCCCCAGCATTTT. This gives the protein CASSPESVPGQPQHF. The full variable domain, in which reference TRBV7-9 and TRBJ1-5 provide the parts outside the CDR3, is DTGVSQNPRHKITKRGQNVTFRCDPISEHNRLYWYRQTLGQGPEFLTYFQNEAQLEKSRLLSDRFSAERPKGSFSTLEIQRTEQGDSAMYLCASSPESVPGQPQHFGDGTRLSIL.

V is TRBV5-8 and J is TRBJ2-4, with D perhaps matching TRBD2 (5 bases). V dropped 4 bases and J dropped 0 bases, with 11 bases sitting between them. The CDR3 contains 15 residues. Germline V gene lookup returns CDR1 SGHTS and CDR2 YDEGEE. The CDR3 loop reads CASSPGELAKNIQYF. The CDR3 DNA reads as TGTGCCAGCAGCCCCGGGGAACTAGCCAAAAACATTCAGTACTTC.

The chain carries TRBV18 and TRBJ1-3; D uncertain. The germline gives CDR1 KGHSH, CDR2 LQKENI. With 6 bases removed from V and 0 bases from J, the gap between germline ends came to 12 bases. The CDR3 runs 15 residues. CDR3 DNA: TGTGCCAGCTCCCGGACTTCCAGCTCTGGAAACACCATATATTTT. Translating gives CASSRTSSSGNTIYF.

The chain joins TRBV4-1 to TRBJ1-1, with D perhaps TRBD1 (5 bases). The CDR3 has 14 residues. Trimming removed 5 bases at V and 1 base at J, with 11 bases between. Germline CDR1 and CDR2: MGHRA and YSYEKL. In nucleotides, the CDR3 is TGCGCCAGCAGCAGCAGGACAAAGAACACTGAAGCTTTCTTT. Amino acids: CASSSRTKNTEAFF.

The gene calls are TRBV2 and TRBJ2-7; 9 nucleotides align to TRBD1. CDR3 length: 13 residues. Germline-derived CDR1 and CDR2 are SNHLY and FYNNEI. Trimming at V came to 8 bases and at J to 3 bases, leaving 5 bases not matched to a gene. The chain's CDR3 is CASLRDRVYEQYF. The CDR3 nucleotides read TGTGCCAGCCTCCGGGACAGGGTCTACGAGCAGTACTTC.

The chain joins TRBV7-9 to TRBJ1-4; tentative D call: TRBD1 (5 bases). The CDR3 length is 15 residues. The V gene's germline CDR1 is SEHNR and CDR2 FQNEAQ (reference sequence). V was cut by 2 bases and J by 3 bases, with 10 bases left in between. In nucleotides, the CDR3 is TGTGCCAGCAGCTTATCAGCAGGGTCTAATGAAAAACTGTTTTTT. Protein sequence: CASSLSAGSNEKLFF. The variable domain in full, with the rest retrieved from reference TRBV7-9 and TRBJ1-4, is DTGVSQNPRHKITKRGQNVTFRCDPISEHNRLYWYRQTLGQGPEFLTYFQNEAQLEKSRLLSDRFSAERPKGSFSTLEIQRTEQGDSAMYLCASSLSAGSNEKLFFGSGTQLSVL.

The chain uses TRBV15 and TRBJ1-2; D uncertain. The ends were cut back, 3 bases at V and 6 bases at J, with 11 bases in the middle. This CDR3 has 13 amino acids. The germline V gene encodes CDR1 LNHNV and CDR2 YYDKDF (reference sequence). The CDR3 protein is CATSSNLRDGYTF. CDR3 DNA sequence: TGTGCCACCAGCAGTAATTTGAGGGATGGCTACACCTTC.

This rearrangement joins TRBV13 to TRBJ1-2; D ambiguous. The CDR3 totals 15 residues. Looked up from germline, CDR1 is PRHDT and CDR2 is FYEKMQ (reference sequence). V lost 0 bases and J lost 2, with 10 bases in between. The CDR3 protein is CASSLGMATNYGYTF. In DNA form, the CDR3 reads TGTGCCAGCAGCTTAGGAATGGCGACAAACTATGGCTACACCTTC.

The V and J genes are TRBV7-2 and TRBJ1-5; 7 bases fit TRBD1. CDR1 SGHTA and CDR2 FQGNSA come from the germline V gene. This CDR3 has 16 amino acids. J lost 4 bases, V lost 4 bases, and 10 bases had no gene match. Written as DNA, the CDR3 is TGTGCCAGCAGCTCCCGTGTGGGACAGCAGAATCAGCCCCAGCATTTT. As protein: CASSSRVGQQNQPQHF.

The chain recombines TRBV5-5 with TRBJ1-2; D not certain. V was clipped by 4 bases and J by 2 bases, with 12 bases between them. The CDR3 runs to 14 residues. Germline lookup yields CDR1 SGHKS and CDR2 YYEKEE (reference sequence). Written as DNA, the CDR3 is TGTGCCAGCAGCCAATCGGGAATCAACTATGGCTACACCTTC. Protein product: CASSQSGINYGYTF.

This chain uses TRBV27 with TRBJ2-5, with D perhaps TRBD2 (5 bases). V was trimmed by 2 bases and J by 3 bases, leaving 7 bases between them. The CDR3 loop spans 13 amino acids. In germline, CDR1 is MNHEY, CDR2 SMNVEV (reference sequence). The CDR3 loop is CASSLRGEETQYF. CDR3 DNA sequence: TGTGCCAGCAGTTTACGGGGAGAAGAGACCCAGTACTTC.

The chain employs TRBV14 and TRBJ1-4, with D possibly matching TRBD1 (5 bases). The CDR3 length is 13 residues. The germline V and J ends were trimmed by 1 base and 10 bases, with 10 bases remaining between them. Germline V lookup: CDR1 SGHDN, CDR2 FVKESK. The CDR3 nucleotides are TGTGCCAGCAGCCAAGCTTTGGGGGGAAAACTGTTTTTT. Translating it yields CASSQALGGKLFF.

In its sample, this clone was seen a few times. The chain couples TRBV29-1 to TRBJ2-5, with 10 bases lining up with TRBD2. Germline values: CDR1 SQVTM, CDR2 ANQGSEA. Trimming cost V 6 bases and J 4 bases; bases outside gene matches: 11. CDR3 length: 15 residues. This CDR3 reads CSVPRLAGLAETQYF. CDR3 DNA: TGCAGCGTGCCCAGACTAGCGGGCTTGGCAGAGACCCAGTACTTC. Together with reference TRBV29-1 and TRBJ2-5, the CDR3 gives the full variable domain: SAVISQKPSRDICQRGTSLTIQCQVDSQVTMMFWYRQQPGQSLTLIATANQGSEATYESGFVIDKFPISRPNLTFSTLTVSNMSPEDSSIYLCSVPRLAGLAETQYFGPGTRLLVL.

The chain couples TRBV19 to TRBJ1-6; a weak D match, TRBD1 (5 bases). Germline loops: CDR1 LNHDA, CDR2 SQIVND (reference sequence). This CDR3 is built from 17 residues. V was pared by 4 bases and J by 5 bases, with 18 bases between. The CDR3 spells CASSTTRFGANNSPLHF. In DNA form, the CDR3 reads TGTGCCAGTAGTACAACCCGTTTTGGGGCCAATAATTCACCCCTCCACTTT.

This clone was detected only a few times. The chain has TRBV24-1 and TRBJ2-1; TRBD1 is a possible D gene (5 bases). Germline CDR1 is KGHDR and CDR2 is SFDVKD. Trimming stripped 3 bases from V and 8 bases from J, with 13 bases between. The CDR3 runs to 14 residues. The CDR3 spells CATSDRGPIHEQFF. The CDR3, as DNA: TGTGCCACCAGTGATAGGGGCCCTATCCATGAGCAGTTCTTC.

The chain has TRBV27 and TRBJ1-2; TRBD1 matches at 10 bases. The germline V gene has CDR1 MNHEY and CDR2 SMNVEV (reference sequence). The CDR3 length is 13 residues. V was clipped by 6 bases and J by 7 bases; unmatched bases: 5. The CDR3 DNA follows: TGTGCCAGCAGCAGACAGGGGGCGCGTGGCTACACCTTC. It yields the protein CASSRQGARGYTF.

The rearrangement uses TRBV6-6 and TRBJ1-6; TRBD1 is a possible D gene (6 bases). Germline CDR1 and CDR2: MNHNY and SVGAGI (reference sequence). CDR3 length equals 15 residues. V was pared by 4 bases and J by 7 bases, with 14 bases between. The CDR3 region is CASSLLGQMNSPLHF. The CDR3, as DNA: TGTGCCAGCAGTTTATTAGGACAGATGAATTCACCCCTCCACTTT.

The chain combines TRBV5-8 with TRBJ2-2, with 8 positions matching TRBD2. CDR3 length equals 16 residues. With V trimmed by 6 bases and J by 5 bases, 12 bases remained unmatched. Germline V gene lookup returns CDR1 SGHTS and CDR2 YDEGEE. The DNA of the CDR3 is TGTGCCAGCACGGGGGGGGACTCCACGGCGACCGGGGAGCTGTTTTTT. Amino acids: CASTGGDSTATGELFF.